The 32 T cell receptor beta chains presented below share a single source sample, sequenced in a study of blood T cell repertoires in COVID-19. Sequencing was performed with immunoSEQ multiplex PCR; in TCRdb, only in-frame clones are kept and a portion is missing. Among about 210,000 clones listed, roughly four fifths were seen once. The source material was peripheral blood. These receptors came from a woman in her thirties or forties with acute or convalescent COVID-19.

The CDR3 bases are TGTGCCAGCATGGAGGGCGGAGTGGGGACTGAAGCTTTCTTT. Translation: CASMEGGVGTEAFF. The chain combines TRBV2 with TRBJ1-1; D remains ambiguous. Trimming cost V 7 bases and J 5 bases, with 17 bases left between them. Germline assignment: CDR1 SNHLY and CDR2 FYNNEI. The CDR3 totals 14 residues. Full variable domain (outside the CDR3, taken from reference TRBV2 and TRBJ1-1): EPEVTQTPSHQVTQMGQEVILRCVPISNHLYFYWYRQILGQKVEFLVSFYNNEISEKSEIFDDQFSVERPDGSNFTLKIRSTKLEDSAMYFCASMEGGVGTEAFFGQGTRLTVV.

The chain uses TRBV6-1 and TRBJ2-6, with D possibly matching TRBD1 (6 bases). Germline assignment: CDR1 MNHNS and CDR2 SASEGT. With 2 bases removed from V and 1 base from J, the gap between germline ends came to 12 bases. This CDR3 contains 17 residues. The CDR3 bases are TGTGCCAGCAGTGAAATGTCAGGGGCATCTGGGGCCAACGTCCTGACTTTC. It codes for CASSEMSGASGANVLTF.

This chain links TRBV15 with TRBJ1-4; 7 nucleotides line up with TRBD1. The germline V gene has CDR1 LNHNV and CDR2 YYDKDF (reference sequence). Trimming cost V 5 bases and J 3 bases; bases outside gene matches: 9. The CDR3 contains 16 residues. The CDR3 DNA reads as TGTGCCACCAGCTTACAGGGGTTAAGGGCTAATGAAAAACTGTTTTTT. It translates to CATSLQGLRANEKLFF.

This chain joins TRBV10-1 and TRBJ2-7, with D uncertain. CDR1 WNHNN and CDR2 SYGVQD come from the germline V gene (reference sequence). The ends were cut back, 7 bases at V and 5 bases at J, with 18 bases in the middle. The CDR3 covers 14 residues. The CDR3 sequence is CASILSKLGHEQYF. The CDR3 DNA sequence: TGCGCCAGCATTCTCTCAAAATTGGGCCACGAGCAGTACTTC.

The J gene is TRBJ2-7, the V gene TRBV21-1; the D call in the table, TRBD1, was not verified against the DNA. TRBV21-1 is a pseudogene locus. CDR3 length: 19 amino acids. The DNA of the CDR3 is TGTGCCAGCAGCAAGTGGAACAGGGAAATAAGGCTGAGCTCCTACGAGCAGTACTTC. Its translation is CASSKWNREIRLSSYEQYF.

The rearrangement uses TRBV14 and TRBJ2-3; D might be TRBD1 (8 bases). The germline gives CDR1 SGHDN, CDR2 FVKESK. V was cut by 4 bases and J by 3 bases, with 17 bases left in between. This CDR3 has 16 amino acids. The CDR3 DNA is TGTGCCAGCAGCCCTCGGACAGGGAGGGGGACAGATACGCAGTATTTT. It is translated as CASSPRTGRGTDTQYF.

The V gene is TRBV7-3, the J gene TRBJ1-2; 7 bases map to TRBD1. Per the germline V gene, CDR1 is SGHTA and CDR2 is FQGTGA. The junction had 6 bases not matched to a gene; V was cut back by 1 base and J by 4 bases. The CDR3 consists of 15 residues. This CDR3 is CASSLNPGQIYGYTF. The CDR3 bases are TGTGCCAGCAGCTTAAATCCGGGACAGATCTATGGCTACACCTTC.

The chain carries TRBV7-2 and TRBJ2-3; 10 bases agree with TRBD1. The CDR3 is made up of 15 amino acids. The V segment lost 5 bases and the J segment 3 bases; nucleotides outside the gene matches: 5. Germline loops: CDR1 SGHTA, CDR2 FQGNSA. In nucleotides, the CDR3 is TGTGCCAGCAGCGGCCGGGACAGGGGTACAGATACGCAGTATTTT. It translates to CASSGRDRGTDTQYF.

This chain links TRBV21-1 with TRBJ2-1; the DNA was not compared with TRBD2, the D call given in the table. TRBV21-1 is a pseudogene locus. This CDR3 is 16 amino acids long. The CDR3 DNA sequence: TGTGCCAGCATCAAAGCGCTAGCGGAGACCTACAATGAGCAGTTCTTC. It translates to CASIKALAETYNEQFF.

This clone appeared a few times. The chain has TRBV6-2 or TRBV6-3 and TRBJ1-5, with D unclear. Germline V gene data show CDR1 as MNHEY and CDR2 as SVGEGT. The V gene lost 2 bases and the J gene lost 5 bases, with 7 bases spanning the gap. CDR3 length: 13 residues. CDR3 protein: CASSYTPYQPQHF. The CDR3 nucleotides are TGTGCCAGCAGTTACACTCCCTATCAGCCCCAGCATTTT.

This clone was observed a handful of times. The chain has TRBV10-2 and TRBJ1-5; tentative D call: TRBD1 (6 bases). This CDR3 contains 13 residues. CDR1 is WSHSY and CDR2 is SAAADI in the germline V gene. V lost 2 bases, J lost 15 bases, and 17 bases lay in between. The CDR3 DNA follows: TGCGCCAGCAGTGAGGTAGACAGGACCCCTCGGCATTTT. This sequence encodes CASSEVDRTPRHF.

The V and J genes are TRBV9 and TRBJ1-1; weak D call: TRBD1 (6 bases). CDR3 length: 17 residues. Germline V gene lookup returns CDR1 SGDLS and CDR2 YYNGEE. Trimming pared 3 bases from V and 3 bases from J, leaving 21 bases between. CDR3 sequence: CASSATGSGKGDTEAFF. Here the CDR3 DNA reads TGTGCCAGCAGCGCTACAGGGTCAGGGAAGGGTGACACTGAAGCTTTCTTT.

The chain uses TRBV7-6 and TRBJ1-5; 10 bases agree with TRBD1. The germline V gene has CDR1 SGHVS and CDR2 FNYEAQ. Trimming removed 1 base from V and 7 bases from J; junction bases left unmatched: 4. The CDR3 sequence is 15 residues long. The CDR3: CASSLEDRGLQPQHF. The CDR3 DNA is TGTGCCAGCAGCTTAGAGGACAGGGGGTTGCAGCCCCAGCATTTT.

The chain joins TRBV27 to TRBJ2-7; 9 nucleotides agree with TRBD1. The CDR3 contains 14 residues. Per the germline V gene, CDR1 is MNHEY and CDR2 is SMNVEV (reference sequence). With V trimmed by 5 bases and J by 2 bases, 4 bases remained unmatched. The CDR3 sequence: CASSRGQGPYEQYF. The CDR3 DNA reads as TGTGCCAGCAGTAGGGGACAGGGTCCCTACGAGCAGTACTTC.

This chain links TRBV7-3 with TRBJ1-6, with D possibly being TRBD1 (6 bases). Trimming shortened V by 1 base and J by 6 bases, and 7 bases separated the two germline ends. The CDR3 extends over 14 amino acids. Germline CDR1 reads SGHTA; CDR2 reads FQGTGA. CDR3 DNA sequence: TGTGCCAGCAGCTTAAGAGGGGGTAATTCACCCCTCCACTTT. Translating gives CASSLRGGNSPLHF.

This clone was counted a single time. The chain links TRBV19 to TRBJ1-1; D is perhaps TRBD1 (5 bases). Looked up from germline, CDR1 is LNHDA and CDR2 is SQIVND (reference sequence). The V end lost 3 bases, the J end lost 5 bases, and 7 bases lay between the germline ends. The length of the CDR3 is 12 residues. CDR3 in amino acids: CASSMEGTEAFF. The CDR3, as DNA: TGTGCCAGTAGTATGGAGGGGACTGAAGCTTTCTTT.

The chain couples TRBV7-2 to TRBJ1-1, with 7 nucleotides matching TRBD1. This CDR3 has 14 residues. The junction had 5 bases not matched to a gene; V was cut back by 5 bases and J by 2 bases. CDR1 and CDR2 (germline): SGHTA, FQGNSA. The CDR3 reads CASSDRTGNTEAFF. The CDR3 coding sequence is TGTGCCAGCAGCGACAGGACAGGAAACACTGAAGCTTTCTTT.

The chain joins TRBV11-2 to TRBJ2-7, with TRBD2 matching over 12 bases. Trimming cost V 5 bases and J 7 bases; bases outside gene matches: 12. The germline gives CDR1 SGHAT, CDR2 FQNNGV. There are 16 residues in the CDR3. The CDR3 region has the DNA TGTGCCAGCAGCCTACTTAGACTAGCGGGAGCATGGGAGCAGTACTTC. Translated: CASSLLRLAGAWEQYF.

CDR3 loop: CAITPGTSGSPDTQYF. CDR3 bases: TGTGCCATCACCCCCGGGACTAGCGGGAGTCCAGATACGCAGTATTTT. The V call is TRBV10-3, the J call TRBJ2-3, with 14 bases identical to TRBD2. This CDR3 has 16 residues. Germline V gives CDR1 ENHRY, CDR2 SYGVKD. The V gene end was trimmed by 7 bases and the J gene end by 4 bases; junction bases not matched to a gene: 7.

The chain carries TRBV9 and TRBJ2-2; 11 nucleotides align to TRBD2. CDR1 SGDLS and CDR2 YYNGEE come from the germline V gene. The CDR3 extends over 16 amino acids. J lost 5 bases, V lost 0 bases, and 3 bases had no gene match. CDR3 sequence: CASSVAASGGTGELFF. CDR3 bases: TGTGCCAGCAGCGTAGCGGCTAGCGGGGGGACCGGGGAGCTGTTTTTT.

This clone was recorded once. V gene TRBV5-6 combines with J gene TRBJ1-1; 11 bases match TRBD1. Germline V CDR1 and CDR2: SGHDT, YYEEEE. The V gene end was trimmed by 2 bases and the J gene end by 9 bases; junction bases not matched to a gene: 12. CDR3 length equals 16 residues. The CDR3 spells CASSLSDRGPKKKAFF. CDR3 nucleotides: TGTGCCAGCAGCTTATCGGACAGGGGGCCTAAGAAAAAAGCTTTCTTT.

The chain has TRBV29-1 and TRBJ2-1; D is unclear. Germline V gives CDR1 SQVTM, CDR2 ANQGSEA. Trimming removed 3 bases from V and 9 bases from J, with 6 bases in between. CDR3 length equals 10 residues. CDR3 in DNA: TGCAGCGTTGACACCAGTGAGCAGTTCTTC. Translating it yields CSVDTSEQFF.

The rearrangement links TRBV28 to TRBJ1-1, with 7 bases that match TRBD1. CDR1 and CDR2 from the germline V gene are MDHEN and SYDVKM. Germline trimming cut 4 bases from V and 3 bases from J; bases unmatched to any gene: 5. The CDR3 has 14 amino acids. CDR3 in DNA: TGTGCCAGCAGTTCACGACAGGGAGACACTGAAGCTTTCTTT. It encodes CASSSRQGDTEAFF.

The genes are TRBV5-1 and TRBJ1-2, with a possible D match to TRBD1 (6 bases). Germline CDR1 is SGHRS and CDR2 is YFSETQ. The CDR3 runs to 14 residues. Between the trimmed V and J ends, which lost 0 bases and 13 bases, there was a span of 19 bases. The CDR3 reads CASSLALGARPVTF. CDR3 DNA sequence: TGCGCCAGCAGCTTGGCTCTGGGGGCGCGTCCTGTCACCTTC.

The rearrangement links TRBV2 to TRBJ2-2; 10 bases agree with TRBD2. The germline V gene has CDR1 SNHLY and CDR2 FYNNEI. This CDR3 comprises 18 residues. J lost 2 bases, V lost 6 bases, and 12 bases had no gene match. CDR3 sequence reads: CASSTALGLATNTGELFF. The CDR3 bases are TGTGCCAGCAGCACTGCCCTGGGACTAGCGACCAACACCGGGGAGCTGTTTTTT.

The V and J genes are TRBV18 and TRBJ2-2; D is unresolved. Per germline, CDR1 KGHSH and CDR2 LQKENI. V lost 1 base and J 0 bases, leaving 9 bases between the germline ends. This CDR3 region has 16 residues. This CDR3 is CASSPQASTNTGELFF. The CDR3 coding sequence is TGTGCCAGCTCACCACAAGCGTCGACGAACACCGGGGAGCTGTTTTTT.

The CDR3 protein is CASSYYLYEQYF. The CDR3 coding sequence is TGTGCCAGCAGTTACTACCTATACGAGCAGTACTTC. The chain uses TRBV6-2 or TRBV6-3 and TRBJ2-7, with unresolved D. This CDR3 region has 12 residues. The V and J ends lost 1 base and 4 bases respectively, with 5 bases between them. In germline, CDR1 is MNHEY, CDR2 SVGEGT.

The chain couples TRBV6-1 to TRBJ2-5, with D possibly being TRBD2 (5 bases). Trimming stripped 2 bases from V and 4 bases from J, with 11 bases between. Germline CDR1 MNHNS, CDR2 SASEGT. The CDR3 length is 14 residues. The CDR3 sequence is CASSEYGETETQYF. The CDR3 DNA reads as TGTGCCAGCAGTGAATACGGGGAGACAGAGACCCAGTACTTC.

The chain links TRBV24-1 to TRBJ2-2, with 10 bases aligning to TRBD2. This CDR3 is built from 15 residues. The germline CDR1 and CDR2 sequences are KGHDR and SFDVKD. J lost 2 bases, V lost 5 bases, and 1 base had no gene match. The CDR3 sequence: CATSGTSGNTGELFF. Here the CDR3 DNA reads TGTGCCACCAGTGGGACTAGCGGAAACACCGGGGAGCTGTTTTTT.

The chain carries TRBV9 and TRBJ2-1, with TRBD1 matching 7 bases. With 0 bases clipped from V and 5 bases from J, the junction kept 2 bases outside the gene matches. The CDR3 consists of 14 residues. Germline CDR1 SGDLS, CDR2 YYNGEE. The CDR3 nucleotides read TGTGCCAGCAGCGTAGGACAGGGCGACAATGAGCAGTTCTTC. Its protein product is CASSVGQGDNEQFF.

In the case of this clone: The same CDR3 also results from other DNA sequences found in this sample. The chain recombines TRBV19 with TRBJ1-2; 9 bases fit TRBD1. With 3 bases clipped from V and 4 bases from J, the junction kept 0 bases outside the gene matches. The length of the CDR3 is 13 residues. Looked up from germline, CDR1 is LNHDA and CDR2 is SQIVND (reference sequence). The CDR3 loop is CASSMGQGYGYTF. The CDR3 nucleotides read TGTGCCAGTAGTATGGGACAGGGCTATGGCTACACCTTC.

This clone was detected only once. The chain couples TRBV4-3 to TRBJ1-2; D possibly corresponds to TRBD1 (6 bases). The CDR3 loop spans 16 amino acids. Germline V gives CDR1 LGHNA, CDR2 YSLEER. The ends were cut back, 0 bases at V and 4 bases at J, with 15 bases in the middle. Here the CDR3 reads CASSQDFVSGVYGYTF. Here the CDR3 DNA reads TGCGCCAGCAGCCAAGATTTTGTCTCAGGGGTCTATGGCTACACCTTC.